This is a list of T cell receptor beta chains from one sample in a study of blood T cell repertoires in COVID-19. Generated by immunoSEQ multiplex PCR, the TCRdb table keeps only in-frame clones and is missing some. The table has just under 65,000 clones, 65% to 85% seen once; the top ten hold roughly 6.7%. Sequenced sample: peripheral blood. These receptors were collected from a human donor in a cohort sampled during active COVID-19. Both conserved end residues are trimmed from each CDR3.

j_gene: TRBJ1-2; v_gene: TRBV7-9; CDR3aa: ASSPGTTQVYGYT
j_gene: TRBJ2-5; v_gene: TRBV18; CDR3aa: ASSPSGTGGVETQY
j_gene: TRBJ1-5; v_gene: TRBV27; CDR3aa: ASSLTGGGHVSGNQPQH
j_gene: TRBJ1-5; v_gene: TRBV5-8; CDR3aa: ASSFPGQGIQPQH
j_gene: TRBJ1-5; v_gene: TRBV7-8; CDR3aa: ASSVIQNQPQH
j_gene: TRBJ2-5; v_gene: TRBV14; CDR3aa: ASSQGSGPQETQY
j_gene: TRBJ1-2; v_gene: TRBV6-6; CDR3aa: ASSYTGQGGGYT
j_gene: TRBJ1-1; v_gene: TRBV5-1; CDR3aa: ASSLTAPNTEAF
j_gene: TRBJ1-2; v_gene: TRBV4-1; CDR3aa: ASSQGLARAWDHYGYT
j_gene: TRBJ2-7; v_gene: TRBV7-9; CDR3aa: ASSLAGGGPDSYEQY
j_gene: TRBJ2-3; v_gene: TRBV11-2; CDR3aa: ASSQRGGGQY
j_gene: TRBJ2-7; v_gene: TRBV7-9; CDR3aa: ASSLIMASGGADEQY
j_gene: TRBJ2-1; v_gene: TRBV30; CDR3aa: AWWSPGGSSYNEQF
j_gene: TRBJ1-2; v_gene: TRBV3-1/TRBV3-2; CDR3aa: ASSQGTGHYGYT
j_gene: TRBJ2-5; v_gene: TRBV29-1; CDR3aa: VGARETQY
j_gene: TRBJ1-1; v_gene: TRBV7-9; CDR3aa: ASSLGDRENTEAF
j_gene: TRBJ1-1; v_gene: TRBV6-5; CDR3aa: ASSLVKNTEAF
j_gene: TRBJ2-1; v_gene: TRBV19; CDR3aa: ASSPRREGLNEQF
j_gene: TRBJ2-7; v_gene: TRBV21-1; CDR3aa: ASSKPGLAGVSSYEQY
j_gene: TRBJ2-1; v_gene: TRBV2; CDR3aa: ASSAFGQGAIYEQF
j_gene: TRBJ2-1; v_gene: TRBV5-1; CDR3aa: ASSLVGTGNNEQF
j_gene: TRBJ2-7; v_gene: TRBV5-1; CDR3aa: ASSATAGTGSYEQY
j_gene: TRBJ1-2; v_gene: TRBV2; CDR3aa: ASGLGDRGLDYGYT
j_gene: TRBJ2-3; v_gene: TRBV7-9; CDR3aa: ASSLGRDTSTDTQY
j_gene: TRBJ1-2; v_gene: TRBV9; CDR3aa: ASSLGFYGYT
j_gene: TRBJ2-5; v_gene: TRBV5-1; CDR3aa: ASSFLAVGETQY
j_gene: TRBJ2-3; v_gene: TRBV5-1; CDR3aa: ASSPATSPPTYTDTQY
j_gene: TRBJ1-4; v_gene: TRBV7-2; CDR3aa: ASSRGAVNEKLF
j_gene: TRBJ1-2; v_gene: TRBV4-1; CDR3aa: ASSPTISNYGYT
j_gene: TRBJ1-1; v_gene: TRBV3-1/TRBV3-2; CDR3aa: ASSQDPRGNTEAF
j_gene: TRBJ1-2; v_gene: TRBV27; CDR3aa: ASRPVGSNYGYT
j_gene: TRBJ2-3; v_gene: TRBV18; CDR3aa: ASSQSGTTKDTQY
j_gene: TRBJ2-1; v_gene: TRBV24-1; CDR3aa: ATSDSGRAVDEQF
j_gene: TRBJ1-2; v_gene: TRBV5-1; CDR3aa: ASSLVAGANYGYT
j_gene: TRBJ2-5; v_gene: TRBV9; CDR3aa: ASSPRLETQY
j_gene: TRBJ1-2; v_gene: TRBV7-9; CDR3aa: ASSLASYGYT
j_gene: TRBJ2-1; v_gene: TRBV7-2; CDR3aa: ASSLVAVSYNEQF
j_gene: TRBJ1-1; v_gene: TRBV5-6; CDR3aa: ASSLVPGGFGTEAF
j_gene: TRBJ2-7; v_gene: TRBV11-2; CDR3aa: ASSLGGSGGRAEQY
j_gene: TRBJ2-7; v_gene: TRBV18; CDR3aa: ASSPRTGTYEQY
j_gene: TRBJ2-7; v_gene: TRBV11-2; CDR3aa: ASSLDTSGRKVQY
j_gene: TRBJ1-2; v_gene: TRBV5-1; CDR3aa: ASSPGQGSVYGYT
j_gene: TRBJ1-1; v_gene: TRBV5-8; CDR3aa: ASSRGPNTEAF
j_gene: TRBJ1-4; v_gene: TRBV6-5; CDR3aa: ASTEGGRKLF
j_gene: TRBJ1-1; v_gene: TRBV7-9; CDR3aa: ASSEDRAGDTEAF
j_gene: TRBJ2-1; v_gene: TRBV27; CDR3aa: ASSFTVLSSYNEQF